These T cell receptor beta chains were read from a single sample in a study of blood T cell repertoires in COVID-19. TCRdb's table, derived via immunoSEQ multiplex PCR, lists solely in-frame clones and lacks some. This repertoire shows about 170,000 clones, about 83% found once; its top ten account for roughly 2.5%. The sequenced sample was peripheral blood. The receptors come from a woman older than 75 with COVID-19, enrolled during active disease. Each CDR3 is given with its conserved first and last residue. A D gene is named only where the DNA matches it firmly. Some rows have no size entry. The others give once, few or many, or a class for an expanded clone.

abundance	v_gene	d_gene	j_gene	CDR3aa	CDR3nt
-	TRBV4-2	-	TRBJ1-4	CASSQDRWAFSEKLFF	TGTGCCAGCAGCCAAGATCGGTGGGCTTTCAGTGAAAAACTGTTTTTT
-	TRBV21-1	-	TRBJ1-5	CASSNRQDGEPQHF	TGTGCCAGCAGCAATAGACAGGATGGGGAGCCCCAGCATTTT
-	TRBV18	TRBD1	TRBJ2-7	CASSPIQGGGYEQYF	TGTGCCAGCTCACCTATACAGGGGGGCGGATACGAGCAGTACTTC
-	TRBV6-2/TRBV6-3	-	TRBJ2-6	CASSNLRYQGVLTF	TGTGCCAGCAGCAACCTCCGATACCAGGGCGTCCTGACTTTC
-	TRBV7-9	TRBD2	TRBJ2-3	CASSSIAGAGDTQYF	TGTGCCAGCAGCTCGATAGCGGGAGCCGGGGATACGCAGTATTTT
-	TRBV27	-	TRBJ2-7	CASSWQGKGEQYF	TGTGCCAGCAGTTGGCAGGGGAAGGGCGAGCAGTACTTC
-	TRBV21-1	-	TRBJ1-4	CASSKEGRTGFNEKLFF	TGTGCCAGCAGCAAAGAAGGGAGGACAGGGTTTAATGAAAAACTGTTTTTT
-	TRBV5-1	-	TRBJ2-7	CASSSQGGSYEQYF	TGCGCCAGCAGCTCCCAGGGGGGTTCCTACGAGCAGTACTTC
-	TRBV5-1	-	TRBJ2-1	CASSLRDWRYNEQFF	TGCGCCAGCAGCCTACGGGACTGGAGATACAATGAGCAGTTCTTC
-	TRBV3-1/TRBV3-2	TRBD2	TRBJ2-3	CASSPLAGSTDTQYF	TGTGCCAGCAGCCCACTAGCGGGGAGCACAGATACGCAGTATTTT
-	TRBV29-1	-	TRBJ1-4	CSARFRAAGEKLFF	TGCAGCGCAAGATTCAGGGCGGCTGGTGAAAAACTGTTTTTT
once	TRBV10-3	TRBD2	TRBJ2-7	CAISEPGLAGYEQYF	TGTGCCATCAGTGAGCCGGGACTAGCGGGCTACGAGCAGTACTTC
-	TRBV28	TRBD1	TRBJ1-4	CASSLPGTGVSEKLFF	TGTGCCAGCAGTTTACCTGGGACAGGGGTTTCTGAAAAACTGTTTTTT
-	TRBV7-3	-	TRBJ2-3	CASSLRPTDTQYF	TGTGCCAGCAGCTTAAGGCCCACAGATACGCAGTATTTT
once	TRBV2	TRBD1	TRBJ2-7	CASSFDRGRGYEQYF	TGTGCCAGCAGTTTCGACAGGGGGCGCGGTTACGAGCAGTACTTC